The clone carrying this T cell receptor (beta chain) was counted at least ten times. Its target is unknown. Looked up from germline, CDR1 is SGHRS and CDR2 is YFSETQ. Losses at the gene ends were 0 bases for V and 1 base for J; bases not matched to a gene: 6. The CDR3 contains 17 residues. This specimen comes from a study of T cells in Graves' hyperthyroidism and ophthalmopathy. Study in general: Any treatment followed the collection of peripheral blood at initial diagnosis.

Amplified TCR beta CDR3 regions derived from RNA transcripts. The HTBI primer set drove a first-round RT-PCR of the TCR CDR3. A single record per CDR3 protein comes from TCRdb applying MiXCR to the multiplex PCR reads. This sample yields more than 300,000 distinct CDR3 sequences, of which about 18% are seen a single time; 35% to 50% belongs to the top ten. The study, taken as a whole, reports: Most thyroid clonotypes with frequency above 0.001 were detected in blood.

The chain is built from TRBV5-1 and TRBJ2-1; TRBD2 matches at 8 bases. Sequencing input: blood. The sequence was obtained from a man between 18 and 29 years old with Graves' ophthalmopathy. The CDR3 DNA follows: TGCGCCAGCAGCTTGGTTGTAGCGGGGCTGTCCTACAATGAGCAGTTCTTC. Amino acid sequence: CASSLVVAGLSYNEQFF.